This entry lists 27 T cell receptor beta chains sequenced from one sample in a study of blood T cell repertoires in COVID-19. Produced via immunoSEQ multiplex PCR; TCRdb's table is partial and in-frame only. This table has about 170,000 clones, 83% appearing once. Sequenced: peripheral blood. The receptor set was obtained from a woman aged 80 or over with acute or convalescent COVID-19.

The J gene is TRBJ2-7, the V gene TRBV3-1 (or the pseudogene TRBV3-2); 8 nucleotides align to TRBD2. The germline V gene has CDR1 LGHDT and CDR2 YNNKEL (reference sequence). The CDR3 has 18 residues. J lost 0 bases, V lost 0 bases, and 10 bases had no gene match. The CDR3 coding sequence is TGTGCCAGCAGCCAAGATTCGGCGGGGGGCTCGAGCTCCTACGAGCAGTACTTC. It translates to CASSQDSAGGSSSYEQYF.

J is TRBJ2-3 and V is TRBV5-1; TRBD2 agrees at 12 bases. The CDR3 is made up of 15 amino acids. V dropped 7 bases and J dropped 4; count of bases not matched to a gene: 7. Germline assignment: CDR1 SGHRS and CDR2 YFSETQ. The CDR3 spells CASSTSGRPSDTQYF. CDR3 coding DNA: TGCGCCAGCTCAACTAGCGGGAGGCCGTCAGATACGCAGTATTTT.

The CDR3 bases are TGCAGCGTTGAAGAGGGGGGAGAGCAGTACTTC. This gives the protein CSVEEGGEQYF. This chain uses TRBV29-1 with TRBJ2-7, with D perhaps TRBD2 (6 bases). The germline gives CDR1 SQVTM, CDR2 ANQGSEA. CDR3 length equals 11 residues. Trimming cost V 0 bases and J 7 bases, with 7 bases left between them.

The chain links TRBV24-1 to TRBJ2-5; TRBD1 aligns across 9 bases. The V segment lost 4 bases and the J segment 6 bases; nucleotides outside the gene matches: 8. This CDR3 has 15 residues. Germline V gene sequence: CDR1 KGHDR, CDR2 SFDVKD. This CDR3 reads CATSDRPGTGQTQYF. The CDR3 DNA sequence: TGTGCCACCAGTGACCGTCCCGGGACAGGGCAGACCCAGTACTTC.

The chain joins TRBV5-4 to TRBJ2-3; D possibly corresponds to TRBD1 (5 bases). CDR1 SGHNT and CDR2 YYREEE come from the germline V gene (reference sequence). This CDR3 has 16 amino acids. V dropped 4 bases and J dropped 0 bases, with 15 bases sitting between them. CDR3 sequence: CASSERQITSTDTQYF. Written as DNA, the CDR3 is TGTGCCAGCAGCGAACGACAGATCACTAGCACAGATACGCAGTATTTT.

This clone has a single count. CDR3 sequence: CASRPPGQRLYEQYF. Here the CDR3 DNA reads TGTGCCAGCAGACCACCGGGACAGAGACTCTACGAGCAGTACTTC. The chain recombines TRBV2 with TRBJ2-7, with TRBD1 matching 7 bases. CDR3 length: 15 amino acids. Per germline, CDR1 SNHLY and CDR2 FYNNEI. Germline trimming cut 6 bases from V and 3 bases from J; bases unmatched to any gene: 11.

The V and J genes are TRBV6-1 and TRBJ1-5; the D gene is possibly TRBD1 (5 bases). Deletions cut 2 bases from V and 0 bases from J, with 11 bases between. The CDR3 sequence is 16 residues long. Germline values: CDR1 MNHNS, CDR2 SASEGT. In DNA form, the CDR3 reads TGTGCCAGCAGTGAATTAGCAGGGTATAGCAATCAGCCCCAGCATTTT. Protein: CASSELAGYSNQPQHF.

This chain links TRBV2 with TRBJ2-1; 7 bases align to TRBD2. V was pared by 3 bases and J by 5 bases, with 4 bases of the junction left unmatched. In germline, CDR1 is SNHLY, CDR2 FYNNEI. The CDR3 loop spans 14 amino acids. The CDR3 region is CASSDGLADNEQFF. CDR3 nucleotides: TGTGCCAGCAGTGATGGGCTAGCGGACAATGAGCAGTTCTTC.

On this clone itself: At one end the junction does not follow the germline gene, possibly because of a read error. The V call is TRBV28, the J call TRBJ2-3; the D is unclear. Per the germline V gene, CDR1 is MDHEN and CDR2 is SYDVKM. This CDR3 spans 12 amino acids. The CDR3 coding sequence is TGTGCCAGCAGTCTATGGAGTGGTACGCAGTATTTT. Residues: CASSLWSGTQYF.

The chain employs TRBV29-1 and TRBJ2-3, with D maybe TRBD2 (6 bases). Looked up from germline, CDR1 is SQVTM and CDR2 is ANQGSEA. CDR3 length: 14 amino acids. Trimming left V 7 bases short and J 2 bases short, with 16 bases between. This chain's CDR3 is CSGAGGSSTDTQYF. The CDR3 nucleotides read TGCAGCGGGGCCGGGGGTTCATCCACAGATACGCAGTATTTT.

This clone was detected only a few times. The chain uses TRBV6-2 or TRBV6-3 and TRBJ2-7; 11 positions match TRBD2. This CDR3 region has 15 residues. The V and J ends lost 5 bases and 3 bases, in that order; junction bases with no gene match: 6. CDR1 and CDR2 (germline): MNHEY, SVGEGT. The CDR3 sequence is CASSPSSGRIYEQYF. The DNA of the CDR3 is TGTGCCAGCAGTCCCTCTAGCGGGAGGATCTACGAGCAGTACTTC.

V and J are TRBV2 and TRBJ1-6; weak D call: TRBD1 (5 bases). From germline, CDR1 is SNHLY and CDR2 FYNNEI. V lost 4 bases and J 10 bases, leaving 11 bases between the germline ends. This CDR3 spans 13 amino acids. The CDR3 loop is CASSVRQISPLHF. As DNA, the CDR3 is TGTGCCAGCAGTGTCCGACAGATATCACCCCTCCACTTT.

Only a few counts were recorded for this clone. J is TRBJ2-5 and V is TRBV9; a possible D gene is TRBD1 (6 bases). The CDR3 runs to 15 residues. V lost 0 bases, J lost 1 base, and 10 bases lay in between. Looked up from germline, CDR1 is SGDLS and CDR2 is YYNGEE. Here the CDR3 reads CASSVESDSQETQYF. DNA for the CDR3: TGTGCCAGCAGCGTAGAATCGGACAGCCAAGAGACCCAGTACTTC.

The chain joins TRBV10-3 to TRBJ1-4, with D possibly matching TRBD1 (5 bases). The V end lost 10 bases, the J end lost 4 bases, and 13 bases lay between the germline ends. The germline V gene has CDR1 ENHRY and CDR2 SYGVKD. The CDR3 has 13 amino acids. CDR3 DNA: TGTGCCACAAGACAGATCAATAATGAAAAACTGTTTTTT. Encoded protein: CATRQINNEKLFF.

The genes are TRBV2 and TRBJ2-7, with 8 bases that match TRBD2. The CDR3 runs 15 residues. From germline, CDR1 is SNHLY and CDR2 FYNNEI. V lost 7 bases to trimming and J lost 6 bases; unmatched junction nucleotides: 14. This CDR3 is CASILFGLASSEQYF. The CDR3 DNA follows: TGTGCCAGCATTCTCTTTGGACTAGCTAGCAGCGAGCAGTACTTC.

The chain recombines TRBV6-2 or TRBV6-3 with TRBJ1-5; D might be TRBD1 (5 bases). This CDR3 comprises 13 residues. V shed 6 bases and J shed 11 bases, with 17 bases lying between them. Germline-derived CDR1 and CDR2 are MNHEY and SVGEGT. CDR3 residues: CASSYKIRGAQHF. The CDR3 region has the DNA TGTGCCAGCAGCTATAAAATCCGGGGGGCCCAGCATTTT.

This rearrangement joins TRBV13 to TRBJ1-3; weak D call: TRBD1 (6 bases). Trimming cost V 0 bases and J 4 bases, with 7 bases left between them. CDR1 and CDR2 (germline): PRHDT, FYEKMQ (reference sequence). The CDR3 consists of 14 residues. Here the CDR3 DNA reads TGTGCCAGCAGCTTAGGACAGGGCGGAAACACCATATATTTT. Translation: CASSLGQGGNTIYF.

This chain links TRBV6-1 with TRBJ1-1; TRBD1 aligns across 8 bases. The CDR3 consists of 16 residues. Germline assignment: CDR1 MNHNS and CDR2 SASEGT. The ends lost 4 bases at V and 1 base at J; junction bases unmatched: 8. The DNA of the CDR3 is TGTGCCAGCAGTGGCCGGGACAGGAAACCGAACACTGAAGCTTTCTTT. Residues: CASSGRDRKPNTEAFF.

CDR3 loop: CASSLGGGFYGYTF. CDR3 bases: TGTGCCAGCAGCTTAGGTGGGGGCTTCTATGGCTACACCTTC. V is TRBV7-9 and J is TRBJ1-2; D perhaps matches TRBD1 (6 bases). Trimming stripped 1 base from V and 4 bases from J, with 10 bases between. The germline CDR1 and CDR2 sequences are SEHNR and FQNEAQ (reference sequence). The CDR3 spans 14 residues.

The chain couples TRBV6-5 to TRBJ2-7; D is ambiguous. The V gene lost 2 bases and the J gene lost 6 bases, with 5 bases spanning the gap. CDR1 and CDR2 from the germline V gene are MNHEY and SVGAGI. This CDR3 has 11 residues. CDR3 region: CASSYAAEQYF. The CDR3 nucleotides are TGTGCCAGCAGTTACGCGGCCGAGCAGTACTTC.

This clone turned up a few times. J is TRBJ2-7 and V is TRBV2; 12 bases agree with TRBD1. Germline V gene data show CDR1 as SNHLY and CDR2 as FYNNEI. Trimming removed 11 bases from V and 4 bases from J; junction bases left unmatched: 6. The CDR3 covers 13 residues. The CDR3 protein is CAGRDRGRYEQYF. Written as DNA, the CDR3 is TGTGCCGGAAGGGACAGGGGGCGATACGAGCAGTACTTC.

The chain links TRBV11-2 to TRBJ2-7; TRBD1 aligns across 9 bases. CDR1 is SGHAT, CDR2 FQNNGV, per germline. Trimming cost V 3 bases and J 5 bases; bases outside gene matches: 5. The CDR3 consists of 14 residues. The CDR3 coding sequence is TGTGCCAGCAGCTTTGGGACAGGGTCCAACGAGCAGTACTTC. Amino acid sequence: CASSFGTGSNEQYF.

The gene calls are TRBV28 and TRBJ1-2; perhaps TRBD1 as D (6 bases). Germline CDR1 and CDR2: MDHEN and SYDVKM. Trimming cost V 3 bases and J 7 bases, with 18 bases left between them. The CDR3 consists of 15 residues. The CDR3 nucleotides are TGTGCCAGCAGTTTTGGTGGGGGCATAGCAGGTGGCTACACCTTC. Translating gives CASSFGGGIAGGYTF.

This clone was seen once. The chain has TRBV7-2 and TRBJ2-4; possible D gene TRBD1, 6 bases. This CDR3 has 15 residues. Per the germline V gene, CDR1 is SGHTA and CDR2 is FQGNSA. The ends were cut back, 5 bases at V and 6 bases at J, with 17 bases in the middle. The CDR3 here is CASSPDSGFGNIQYF. The CDR3 bases are TGTGCCAGCAGCCCGGACAGTGGTTTTGGAAACATTCAGTACTTC.

The chain has TRBV6-2 or TRBV6-3 and TRBJ2-5; 8 positions match TRBD2. The germline gives CDR1 MNHEY, CDR2 SVGEGT. The ends lost 0 bases at V and 0 bases at J; junction bases unmatched: 3. The CDR3 loop spans 16 amino acids. This CDR3 is CASSYSSGGNQETQYF. The DNA of the CDR3 is TGTGCCAGCAGTTACTCAAGCGGGGGCAACCAAGAGACCCAGTACTTC.

The rearrangement uses TRBV6-6 and TRBJ2-2; weak D call: TRBD2 (7 bases). Germline CDR1 MNHNY, CDR2 SVGAGI (reference sequence). The V end lost 2 bases, the J end lost 4 bases, and 11 bases lay between the germline ends. The CDR3 is made up of 15 amino acids. CDR3 nucleotide sequence: TGTGCCAGCAGTTACGGGGGGGCGAGCACCGGGGAGCTGTTTTTT. Its translation is CASSYGGASTGELFF.

The V and J genes are TRBV29-1 and TRBJ2-1, with D perhaps TRBD2 (6 bases). Germline CDR1 SQVTM, CDR2 ANQGSEA. V shed 6 bases and J shed 8 bases, with 14 bases lying between them. This CDR3 contains 12 residues. The CDR3 spells CSVLGWGDEQFF. In nucleotides, the CDR3 is TGCAGCGTCCTCGGGTGGGGGGATGAGCAGTTCTTC.